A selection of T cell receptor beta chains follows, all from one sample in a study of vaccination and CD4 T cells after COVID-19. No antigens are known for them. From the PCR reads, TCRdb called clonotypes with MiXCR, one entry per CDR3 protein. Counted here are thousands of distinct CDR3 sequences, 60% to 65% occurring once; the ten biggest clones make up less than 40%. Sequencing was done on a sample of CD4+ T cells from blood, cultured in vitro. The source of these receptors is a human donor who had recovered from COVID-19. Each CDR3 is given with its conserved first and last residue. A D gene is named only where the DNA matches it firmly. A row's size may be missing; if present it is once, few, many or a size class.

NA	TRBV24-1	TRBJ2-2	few	CATSWALGERDTGELFF	TGTGCCACCAGTTGGGCCCTCGGGGAGCGAGATACCGGGGAGCTGTTTTTT
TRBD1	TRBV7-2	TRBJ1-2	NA	CASSLGLGTGNYGYTF	TGTGCCAGCAGCTTAGGCTTGGGGACAGGGAACTATGGCTACACCTTC
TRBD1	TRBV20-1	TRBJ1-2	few	CSASDRVGYTF	TGCAGTGCTAGTGACAGGGTCGGCTACACCTTC
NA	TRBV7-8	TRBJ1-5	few	CASSLGGGNQPQHF	TGTGCCAGCAGCTTGGGGGGTGGCAATCAGCCCCAGCATTTT
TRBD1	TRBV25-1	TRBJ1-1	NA	CASSEGTGPTEAFF	TGTGCCAGCAGTGAAGGGACAGGGCCCACTGAAGCTTTCTTT
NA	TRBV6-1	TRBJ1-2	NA	CASSASNYGYTF	TGTGCCAGCAGTGCTTCCAACTATGGCTACACCTTC
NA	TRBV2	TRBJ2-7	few	CASRRTVLTYEQYF	TGTGCCAGCAGACGGACAGTCCTTACCTACGAGCAGTACTTC
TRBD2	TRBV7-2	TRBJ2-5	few	CASSNLGTSGGGTQYF	TGTGCCAGCAGCAATCTAGGGACTAGCGGGGGGGGGACCCAGTACTTC
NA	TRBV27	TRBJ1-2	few	CASSLRQGPPFYYGYTF	TGTGCCAGCAGTTTACGGCAGGGGCCACCCTTCTACTATGGCTACACCTTC
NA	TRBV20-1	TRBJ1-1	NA	CSAGDQNTEAFF	TGCAGTGCTGGAGACCAGAACACTGAAGCTTTCTTT
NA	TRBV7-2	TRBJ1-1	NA	CASSLTALNTEAFF	TGTGCCAGCAGCCTTACAGCCCTGAACACTGAAGCTTTCTTT
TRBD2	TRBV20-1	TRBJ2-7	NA	CSARPQRGTYEQYF	TGCAGCGCTAGACCCCAGCGGGGGACCTACGAGCAGTACTTC
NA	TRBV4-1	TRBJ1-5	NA	CASSPRATTGSNQPQHF	TGCGCCAGCAGCCCCAGGGCCACCACCGGGAGCAATCAGCCCCAGCATTTT
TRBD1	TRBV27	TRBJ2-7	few	CASSRYRDSEQYF	TGTGCCAGCAGTAGATACAGGGACAGTGAGCAGTACTTC
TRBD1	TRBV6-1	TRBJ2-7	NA	CASRGGGLGTGVGEQYF	TGTGCCAGCAGGGGCGGTGGCCTCGGGACAGGGGTCGGCGAGCAGTACTTC
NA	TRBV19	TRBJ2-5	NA	CASSPQGGMRETQYF	TGTGCCAGTAGTCCTCAAGGGGGGATGAGGGAGACCCAGTACTTC
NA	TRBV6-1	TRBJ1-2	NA	CASRPTGTYGYTF	TGTGCCAGCAGACCCACAGGGACCTATGGCTACACCTTC
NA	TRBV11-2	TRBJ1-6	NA	CASSPPGDSPLHF	TGTGCCAGCAGCCCCCCTGGGGATTCACCCCTCCACTTT
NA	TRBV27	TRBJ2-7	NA	CASSAAIGGEQYF	TGTGCCAGCAGCGCGGCAATTGGGGGCGAGCAGTACTTC
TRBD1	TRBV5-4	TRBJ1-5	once	CASSLGGDRGSNQPQHF	TGTGCCAGCAGCTTGGGGGGGGACAGGGGAAGCAATCAGCCCCAGCATTTT
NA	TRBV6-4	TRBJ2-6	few	CATRDGGANVLTF	TGTGCCACCAGGGACGGGGGGGCCAACGTCCTGACTTTC
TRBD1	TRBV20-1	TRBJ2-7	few	CSAVQGDEQYF	TGCAGTGCTGTACAGGGGGACGAGCAGTACTTC
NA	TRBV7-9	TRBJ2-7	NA	CASSPVQALSYEQYF	TGTGCCAGCAGCCCTGTTCAGGCCCTCTCCTACGAGCAGTACTTC
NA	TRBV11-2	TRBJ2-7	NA	CASSYTQGWDSGEQYF	TGTGCCAGCAGCTACACCCAGGGATGGGACTCGGGGGAGCAGTACTTC